This T cell receptor (beta chain) originates from a study of CD8+CD57+ T cells in acquired aplastic anemia. Broader study findings: Patients and healthy controls showed no significant CD8+ Simpson's diversity difference.

A remark on this clonotype: The antigen remains undetermined.

Genomic DNA acted as the template from which TCR beta VDJ combination and CDR3 sequence profiling were carried out. MiXCR was run by TCRdb on the reads, yielding one entry per CDR3 protein. This sample carries roughly 130,000 distinct CDR3 sequences, around 46% of them seen once, and the ten largest clones take 2% to 3%. The CDR3 runs to 14 residues. V dropped 0 bases and J dropped 2 bases, with 7 bases sitting between them. Germline loops: CDR1 SGHTA, CDR2 FQGNSA. Sequenced sample: sorted CD4+, CD8+, or CD8+CD57+ T cells (not recorded which) from PBMCs. J is TRBJ1-2 and V is TRBV7-2; no clear D gene. The sequence was collected from a human donor in good health, serving as a control. CDR3 protein: CASSLATTNYGYTF. CDR3 DNA sequence: TGTGCCAGCAGCTTAGCTACAACAAACTATGGCTACACCTTC.